This entry concerns a single T cell receptor beta chain. The target antigen is unknown. V shed 1 base, J shed 2 bases, and the junction held 8 bases outside the gene matches. The germline CDR1 and CDR2 sequences are SQVTM and ANQGSEA. The CDR3 spans 16 residues. The sample originates from a study of cytomegalovirus exposure and HLA in healthy donors. Across the study: Researchers previously reported finding fewer than 120 million unique TCR beta sequences from around 200 million T cells.

PCR involved 60 Vbeta and 13 Jbeta primers. The method was immunoSEQ multiplex PCR; TCRdb's version includes in-frame clones alone and lacks a portion of them. There are approximately 170,000 clones in the sample; roughly 71% occur only once, and 7.4% lies in the top ten. Notes on the study in general: Compared with the approximately 700-donor mean, an Asian-associated ancestry cluster reportedly had fewer N-insertions, according to a later analysis. The presence/absence work took it that sequencing depth was about the same across donors.

The chain employs TRBV29-1 and TRBJ2-7, with 10 nucleotides matching TRBD2. The receptor's source is a male donor in good health and CMV-seropositive. Sequencing input: PBMCs. The CDR3, as DNA: TGCAGCGTTGAAGGGGTCCCTAGCGGGGGCCCCTACGAGCAGTACTTC. Translation gives CSVEGVPSGGPYEQYF.